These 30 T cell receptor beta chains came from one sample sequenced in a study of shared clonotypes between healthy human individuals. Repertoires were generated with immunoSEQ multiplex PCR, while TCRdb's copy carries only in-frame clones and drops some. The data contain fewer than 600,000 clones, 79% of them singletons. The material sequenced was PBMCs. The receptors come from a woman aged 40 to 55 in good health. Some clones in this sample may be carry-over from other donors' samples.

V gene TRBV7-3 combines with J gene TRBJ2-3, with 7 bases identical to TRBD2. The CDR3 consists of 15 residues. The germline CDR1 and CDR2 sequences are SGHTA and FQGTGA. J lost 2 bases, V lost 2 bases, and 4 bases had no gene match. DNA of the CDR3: TGTGCCAGCAGCTTATTCGGGAGGATCACAGATACGCAGTATTTT. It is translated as CASSLFGRITDTQYF.

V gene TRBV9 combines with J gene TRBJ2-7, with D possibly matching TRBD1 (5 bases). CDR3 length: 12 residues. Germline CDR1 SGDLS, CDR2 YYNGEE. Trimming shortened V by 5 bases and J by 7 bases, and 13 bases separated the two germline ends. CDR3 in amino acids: CASSRVPGEQYF. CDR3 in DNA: TGTGCCAGCAGTCGGGTCCCAGGGGAGCAGTACTTC.

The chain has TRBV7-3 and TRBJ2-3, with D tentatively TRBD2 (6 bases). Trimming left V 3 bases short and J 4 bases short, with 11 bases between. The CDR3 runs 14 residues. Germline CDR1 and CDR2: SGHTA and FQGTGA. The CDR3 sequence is CASSLGTQPDTQYF. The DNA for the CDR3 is TGTGCCAGCAGCTTGGGGACTCAACCAGATACGCAGTATTTT.

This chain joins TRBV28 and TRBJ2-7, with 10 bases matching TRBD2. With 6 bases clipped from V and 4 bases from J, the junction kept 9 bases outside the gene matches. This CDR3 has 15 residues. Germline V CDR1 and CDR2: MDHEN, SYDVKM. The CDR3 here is CASRASLAGVYEQYF. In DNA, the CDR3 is TGTGCCAGCAGAGCCTCGCTAGCGGGAGTTTACGAGCAGTACTTC.

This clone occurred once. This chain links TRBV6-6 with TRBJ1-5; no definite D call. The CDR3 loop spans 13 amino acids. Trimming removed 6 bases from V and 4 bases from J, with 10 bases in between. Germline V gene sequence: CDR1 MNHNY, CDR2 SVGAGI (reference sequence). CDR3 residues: CASRMNQNQPQHF. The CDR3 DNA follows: TGTGCCAGCAGGATGAACCAGAATCAGCCCCAGCATTTT.

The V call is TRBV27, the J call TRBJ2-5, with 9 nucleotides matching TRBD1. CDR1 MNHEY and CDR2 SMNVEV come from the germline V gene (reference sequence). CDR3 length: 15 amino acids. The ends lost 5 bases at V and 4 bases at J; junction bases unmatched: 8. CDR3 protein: CASSLGQGRGETQYF. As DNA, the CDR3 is TGTGCCAGCAGTCTTGGACAGGGGAGGGGAGAGACCCAGTACTTC.

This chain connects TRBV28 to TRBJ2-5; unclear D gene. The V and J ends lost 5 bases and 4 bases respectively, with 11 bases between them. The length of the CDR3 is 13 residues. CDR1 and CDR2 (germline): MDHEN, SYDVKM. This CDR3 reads CASSGEYGETQYF. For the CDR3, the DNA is TGTGCCAGCAGTGGGGAATATGGAGAGACCCAGTACTTC.

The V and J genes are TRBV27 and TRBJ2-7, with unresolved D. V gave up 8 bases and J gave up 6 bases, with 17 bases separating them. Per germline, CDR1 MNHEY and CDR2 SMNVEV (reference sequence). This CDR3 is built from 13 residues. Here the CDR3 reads CASLPSWGGEQYF. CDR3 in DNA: TGTGCCAGCCTCCCCTCGTGGGGTGGCGAGCAGTACTTC.

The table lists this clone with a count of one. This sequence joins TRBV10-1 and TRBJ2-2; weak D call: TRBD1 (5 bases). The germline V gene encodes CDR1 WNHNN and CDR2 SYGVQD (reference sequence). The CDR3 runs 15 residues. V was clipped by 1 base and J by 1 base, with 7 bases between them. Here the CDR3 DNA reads TGCGCCAGCAGTGAGTTCCAGGGGAACACCGGGGAGCTGTTTTTT. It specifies CASSEFQGNTGELFF.

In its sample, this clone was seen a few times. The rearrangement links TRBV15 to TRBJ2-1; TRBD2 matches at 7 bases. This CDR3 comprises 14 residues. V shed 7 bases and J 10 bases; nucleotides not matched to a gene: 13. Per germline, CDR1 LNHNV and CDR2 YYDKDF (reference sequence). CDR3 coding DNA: TGTGCCACCAACGGGGACTACCTCACTGGGGAGCAGTTCTTC. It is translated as CATNGDYLTGEQFF.

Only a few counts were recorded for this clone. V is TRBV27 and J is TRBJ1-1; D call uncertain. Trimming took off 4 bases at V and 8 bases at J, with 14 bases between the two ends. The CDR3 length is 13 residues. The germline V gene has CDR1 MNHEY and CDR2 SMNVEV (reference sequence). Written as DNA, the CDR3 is TGTGCCAGCAGTTCCCTATTTGGCAGAGAAGCTTTCTTT. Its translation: CASSSLFGREAFF.

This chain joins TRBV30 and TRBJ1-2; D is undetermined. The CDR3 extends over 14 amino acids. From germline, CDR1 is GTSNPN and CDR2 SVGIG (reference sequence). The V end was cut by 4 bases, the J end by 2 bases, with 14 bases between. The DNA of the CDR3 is TGTGCCTGGAATCATAAAGGTTCCAACTATGGCTACACCTTC. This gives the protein CAWNHKGSNYGYTF.

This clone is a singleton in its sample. The CDR3 DNA sequence: TGTGCCAGTAGTCGGCCTAGCGGGAGCTCCTACGAGCAGTACTTC. As protein: CASSRPSGSSYEQYF. The chain employs TRBV19 and TRBJ2-7; TRBD2 aligns across 10 bases. With 5 bases clipped from V and 0 bases from J, the junction kept 4 bases outside the gene matches. There are 15 residues in the CDR3. CDR1 and CDR2 from the germline V gene are LNHDA and SQIVND (reference sequence).

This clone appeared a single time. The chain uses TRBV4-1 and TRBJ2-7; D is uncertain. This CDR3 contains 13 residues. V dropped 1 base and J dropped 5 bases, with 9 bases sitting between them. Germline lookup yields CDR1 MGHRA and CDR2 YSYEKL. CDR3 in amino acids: CASSQGVSDEQYF. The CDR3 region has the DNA TGCGCCAGCAGCCAAGGCGTCAGTGACGAGCAGTACTTC.

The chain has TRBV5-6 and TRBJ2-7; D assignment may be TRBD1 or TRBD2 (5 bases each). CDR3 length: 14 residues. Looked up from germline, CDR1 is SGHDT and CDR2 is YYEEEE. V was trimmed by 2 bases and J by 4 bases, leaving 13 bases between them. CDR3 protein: CASSFGTNTYEQYF. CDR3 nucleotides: TGTGCCAGCAGCTTTGGGACCAACACTTACGAGCAGTACTTC.

The DNA for the CDR3 is TGCAGCGTTGAGGTGGGCTATCTCGATCGCGAGCAGTACTTC. Translation: CSVEVGYLDREQYF. The chain combines TRBV29-1 with TRBJ2-7; no clear D. Trimming removed 3 bases at V and 6 bases at J, with 18 bases between. The CDR3 sequence is 14 residues long. In germline, CDR1 is SQVTM, CDR2 ANQGSEA.

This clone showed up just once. The CDR3: CASSGGTYEMSEQFF. The CDR3 DNA is TGTGCCAGCAGCGGAGGGACCTACGAAATGAGTGAGCAGTTCTTC. The chain has TRBV5-7 and TRBJ2-1, with a tentative D call TRBD2 (6 bases). TRBV5-7 is flagged as an ORF with uncertain function. CDR3 length: 15 residues. V shed 4 bases and J shed 9 bases, with 20 bases lying between them.

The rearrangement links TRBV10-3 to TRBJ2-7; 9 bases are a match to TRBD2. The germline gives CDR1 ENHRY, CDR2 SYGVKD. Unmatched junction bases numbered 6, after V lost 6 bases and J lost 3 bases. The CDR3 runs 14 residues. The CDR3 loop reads CAISGLATHYEQYF. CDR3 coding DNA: TGTGCCATCAGCGGACTAGCGACCCACTACGAGCAGTACTTC.

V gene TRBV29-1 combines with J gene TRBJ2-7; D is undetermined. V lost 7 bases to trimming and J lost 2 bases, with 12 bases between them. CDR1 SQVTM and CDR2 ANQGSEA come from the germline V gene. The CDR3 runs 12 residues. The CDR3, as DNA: TGCAGCGCCAGGACGTGGACCTACGAGCAGTACTTC. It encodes CSARTWTYEQYF.

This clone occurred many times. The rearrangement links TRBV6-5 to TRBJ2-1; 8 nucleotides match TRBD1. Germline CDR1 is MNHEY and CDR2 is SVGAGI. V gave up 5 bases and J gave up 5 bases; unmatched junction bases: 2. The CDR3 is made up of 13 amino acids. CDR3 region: CASSTDRDNEQFF. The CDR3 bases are TGTGCCAGCAGTACGGACAGGGACAATGAGCAGTTCTTC.

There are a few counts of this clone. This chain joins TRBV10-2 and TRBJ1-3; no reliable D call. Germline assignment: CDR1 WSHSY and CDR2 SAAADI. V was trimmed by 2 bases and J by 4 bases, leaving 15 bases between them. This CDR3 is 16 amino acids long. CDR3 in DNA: TGCGCCAGCAGTGAGGGCAGACCAAGCGTGGGAAACACCATATATTTT. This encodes CASSEGRPSVGNTIYF.

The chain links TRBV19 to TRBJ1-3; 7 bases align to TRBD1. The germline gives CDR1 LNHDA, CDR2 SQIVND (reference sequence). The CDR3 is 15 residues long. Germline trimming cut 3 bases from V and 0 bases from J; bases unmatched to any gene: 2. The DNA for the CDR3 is TGTGCCAGTAGTATCCCAGGGGGCTCTGGAAACACCATATATTTT. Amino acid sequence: CASSIPGGSGNTIYF.

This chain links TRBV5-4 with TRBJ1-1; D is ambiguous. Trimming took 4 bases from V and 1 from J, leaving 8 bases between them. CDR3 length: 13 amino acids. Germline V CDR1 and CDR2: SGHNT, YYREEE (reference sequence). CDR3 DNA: TGTGCCAGCAGCACGGAGTGGAACACTGAAGCTTTCTTT. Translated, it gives CASSTEWNTEAFF.

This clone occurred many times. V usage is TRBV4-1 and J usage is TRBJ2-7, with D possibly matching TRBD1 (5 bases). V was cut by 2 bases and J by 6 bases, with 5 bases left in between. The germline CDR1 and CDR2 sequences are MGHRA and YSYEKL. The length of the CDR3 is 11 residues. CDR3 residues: CASSQQGEQYF. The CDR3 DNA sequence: TGCGCCAGCAGCCAACAGGGCGAGCAGTACTTC.

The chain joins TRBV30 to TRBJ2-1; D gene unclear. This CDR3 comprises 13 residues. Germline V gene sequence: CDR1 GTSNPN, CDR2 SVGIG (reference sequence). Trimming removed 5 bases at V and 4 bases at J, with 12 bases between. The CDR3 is CAWEKSLYNEQFF. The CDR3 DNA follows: TGTGCCTGGGAGAAGAGCCTTTACAATGAGCAGTTCTTC.

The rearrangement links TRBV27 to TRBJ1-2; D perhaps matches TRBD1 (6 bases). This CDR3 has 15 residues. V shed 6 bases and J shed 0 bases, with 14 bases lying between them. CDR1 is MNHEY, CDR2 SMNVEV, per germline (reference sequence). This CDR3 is CASRNTGRPNYGYTF. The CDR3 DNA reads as TGTGCCAGCAGAAATACAGGGCGACCTAACTATGGCTACACCTTC.

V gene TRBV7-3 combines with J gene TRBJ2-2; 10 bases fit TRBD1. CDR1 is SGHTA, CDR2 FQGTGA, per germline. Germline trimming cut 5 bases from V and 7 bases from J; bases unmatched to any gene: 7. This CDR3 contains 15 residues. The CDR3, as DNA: TGTGCCAGCAGCAAAACGACAGGGGGCCACGGGGAGCTGTTTTTT. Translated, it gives CASSKTTGGHGELFF.

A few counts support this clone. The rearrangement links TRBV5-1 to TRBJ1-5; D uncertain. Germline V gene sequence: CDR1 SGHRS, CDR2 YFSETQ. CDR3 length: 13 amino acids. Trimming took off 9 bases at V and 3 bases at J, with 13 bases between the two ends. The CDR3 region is CATAPGPNQPQHF. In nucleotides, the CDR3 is TGCGCCACTGCGCCAGGTCCCAATCAGCCCCAGCATTTT.

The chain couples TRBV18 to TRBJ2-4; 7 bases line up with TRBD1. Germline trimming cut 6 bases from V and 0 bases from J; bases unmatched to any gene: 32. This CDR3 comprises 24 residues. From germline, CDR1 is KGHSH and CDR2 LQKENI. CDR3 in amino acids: CASSPKGAGVTLWTLLIAKNIQYF. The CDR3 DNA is TGTGCCAGCTCCCCGAAGGGGGCAGGGGTCACCCTCTGGACTCTCCTAATAGCCAAAAACATTCAGTACTTC.

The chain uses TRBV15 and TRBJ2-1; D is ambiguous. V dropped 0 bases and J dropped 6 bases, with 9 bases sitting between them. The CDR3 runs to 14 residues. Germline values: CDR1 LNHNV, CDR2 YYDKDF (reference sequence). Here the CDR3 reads CATSRDLAANEQFF. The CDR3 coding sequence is TGTGCCACCAGCAGAGATCTGGCCGCCAATGAGCAGTTCTTC.